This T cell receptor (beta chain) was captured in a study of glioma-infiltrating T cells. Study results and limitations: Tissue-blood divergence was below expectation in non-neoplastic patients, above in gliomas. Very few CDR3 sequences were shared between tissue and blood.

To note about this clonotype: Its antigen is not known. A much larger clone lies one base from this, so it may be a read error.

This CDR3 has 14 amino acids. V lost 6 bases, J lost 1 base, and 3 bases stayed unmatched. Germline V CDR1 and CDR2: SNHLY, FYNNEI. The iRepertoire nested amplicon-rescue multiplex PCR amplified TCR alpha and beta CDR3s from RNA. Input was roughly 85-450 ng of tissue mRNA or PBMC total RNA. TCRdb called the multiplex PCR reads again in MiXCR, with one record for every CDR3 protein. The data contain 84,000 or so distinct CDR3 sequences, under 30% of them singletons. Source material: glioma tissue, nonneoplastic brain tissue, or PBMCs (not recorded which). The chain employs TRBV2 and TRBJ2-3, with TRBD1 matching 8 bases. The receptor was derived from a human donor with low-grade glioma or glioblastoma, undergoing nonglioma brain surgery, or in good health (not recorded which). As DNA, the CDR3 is TGTGCCAGCAGCGGACAGGGACGCACAGATACGCAGTATTTT. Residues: CASSGQGRTDTQYF.